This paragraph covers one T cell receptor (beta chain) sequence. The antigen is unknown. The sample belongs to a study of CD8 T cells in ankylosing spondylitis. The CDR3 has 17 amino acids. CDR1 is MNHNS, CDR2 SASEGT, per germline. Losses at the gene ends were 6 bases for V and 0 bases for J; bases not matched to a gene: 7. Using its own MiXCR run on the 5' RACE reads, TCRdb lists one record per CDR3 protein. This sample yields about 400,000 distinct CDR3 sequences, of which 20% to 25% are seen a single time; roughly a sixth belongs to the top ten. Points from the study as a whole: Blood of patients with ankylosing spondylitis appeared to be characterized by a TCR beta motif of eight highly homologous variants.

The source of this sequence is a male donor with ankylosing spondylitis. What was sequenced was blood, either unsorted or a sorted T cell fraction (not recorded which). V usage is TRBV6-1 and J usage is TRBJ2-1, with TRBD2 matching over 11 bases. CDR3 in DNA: TGTGCCAGCAGGCGACTAGCGGGATCTCGCTCCTACAATGAGCAGTTCTTC. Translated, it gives CASRRLAGSRSYNEQFF.